The TCR beta chain under discussion was sequenced for a study of identical twins. TCRdb re-analysed the 5' RACE reads in MiXCR, keeping a single row per CDR3 protein. This sample has around 530,000 distinct CDR3 sequences, with 12% to 15% found just once. In its sample, this clonotype was seen a few times. This CDR3 is built from 16 residues. Trimming pared 5 bases from V and 0 bases from J, leaving 14 bases between. CDR1 is MNHEY and CDR2 is SMNVEV in the germline V gene (reference sequence). In addition, the sample was reused for a study of yellow fever vaccine responses in identical twins.

The clonotype originates from a woman between 18 and 29 years old in good health. This rearrangement joins TRBV27 to TRBJ1-5; D uncertain. The sequenced material came from CD4+ T cells sorted from blood. The CDR3 nucleotides are TGTGCCAGCAGTCGCTCCCCGGGCCATAGCAATCAGCCCCAGCATTTT. Its translation: CASSRSPGHSNQPQHF.